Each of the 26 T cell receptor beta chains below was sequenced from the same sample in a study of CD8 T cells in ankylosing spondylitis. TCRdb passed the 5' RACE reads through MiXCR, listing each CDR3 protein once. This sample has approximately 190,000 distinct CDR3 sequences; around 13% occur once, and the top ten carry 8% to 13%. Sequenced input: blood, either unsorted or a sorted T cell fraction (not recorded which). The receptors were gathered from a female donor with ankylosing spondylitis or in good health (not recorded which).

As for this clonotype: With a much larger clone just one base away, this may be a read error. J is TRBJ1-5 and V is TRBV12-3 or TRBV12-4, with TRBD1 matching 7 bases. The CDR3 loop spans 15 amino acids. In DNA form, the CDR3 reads TGTGCCGGCAGCCCAACCGGGAAGGGGGCAACGCCCCAGCATTTT. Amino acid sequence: CAGSPTGKGATPQHF.

The CDR3 region is CASRKQGGGYINEQFF. In DNA, the CDR3 is TGTGCCAGCAGGAAACAGGGCGGGGGATACATTAATGAGCAGTTCTTC. The chain couples TRBV11-2 to TRBJ2-1; D perhaps matches TRBD2 (7 bases). The CDR3 length is 16 residues. V was clipped by 6 bases and J by 7 bases, with 22 bases between them. CDR1 and CDR2 (germline): SGHAT, FQNNGV.

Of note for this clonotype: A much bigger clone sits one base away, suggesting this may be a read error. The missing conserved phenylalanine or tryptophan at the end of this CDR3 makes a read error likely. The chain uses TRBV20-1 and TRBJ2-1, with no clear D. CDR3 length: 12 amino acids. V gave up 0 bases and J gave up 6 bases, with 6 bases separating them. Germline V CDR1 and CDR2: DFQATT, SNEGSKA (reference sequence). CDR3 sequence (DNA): TGCAGTGCTAGAGATGTTCCCAATGAGCAGTTCCTC. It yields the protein CSARDVPNEQFL.

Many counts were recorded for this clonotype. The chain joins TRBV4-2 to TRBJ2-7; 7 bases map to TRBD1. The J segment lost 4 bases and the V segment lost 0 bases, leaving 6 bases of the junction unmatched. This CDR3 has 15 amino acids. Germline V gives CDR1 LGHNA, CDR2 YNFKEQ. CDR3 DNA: TGTGCCAGCAGCCAAGACGGCAGGGGGTCGTACGAGCAGTACTTC. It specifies CASSQDGRGSYEQYF.

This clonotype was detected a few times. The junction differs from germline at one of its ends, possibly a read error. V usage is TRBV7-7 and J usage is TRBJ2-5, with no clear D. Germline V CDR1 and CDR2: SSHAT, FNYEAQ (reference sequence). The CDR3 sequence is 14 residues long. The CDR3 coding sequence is TGTGCTAGCAGCTTAGAAGGGCAGGAGGAGACCCAGTACTTC. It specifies CASSLEGQEETQYF.

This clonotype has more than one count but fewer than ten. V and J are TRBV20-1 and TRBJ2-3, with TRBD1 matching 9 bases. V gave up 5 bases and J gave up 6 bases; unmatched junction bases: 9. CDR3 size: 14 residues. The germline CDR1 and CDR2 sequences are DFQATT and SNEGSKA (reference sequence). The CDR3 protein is CSAYRDRDLDTQYF. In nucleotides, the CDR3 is TGCAGTGCTTACCGGGACAGGGACTTGGATACGCAGTATTTT.

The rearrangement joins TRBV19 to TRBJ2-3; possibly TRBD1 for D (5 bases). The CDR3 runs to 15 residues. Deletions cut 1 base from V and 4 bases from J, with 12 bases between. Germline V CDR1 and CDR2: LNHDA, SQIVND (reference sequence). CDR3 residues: CASSIVGARADTQYF. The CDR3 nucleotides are TGTGCCAGTAGTATAGTAGGGGCTCGGGCAGATACGCAGTATTTT.

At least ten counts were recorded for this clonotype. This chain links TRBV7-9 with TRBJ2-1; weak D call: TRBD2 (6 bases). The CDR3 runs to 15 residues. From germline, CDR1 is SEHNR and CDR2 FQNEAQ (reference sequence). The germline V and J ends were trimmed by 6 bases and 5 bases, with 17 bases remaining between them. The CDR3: CASRKQAGGDNEQFF. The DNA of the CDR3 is TGTGCCAGCAGGAAACAAGCCGGCGGGGACAATGAGCAGTTCTTC. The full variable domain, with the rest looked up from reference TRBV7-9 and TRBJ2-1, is DTGVSQNPRHKITKRGQNVTFRCDPISEHNRLYWYRQTLGQGPEFLTYFQNEAQLEKSRLLSDRFSAERPKGSFSTLEIQRTEQGDSAMYLCASRKQAGGDNEQFFGPGTRLTVL.

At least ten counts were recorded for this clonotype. The CDR3 loop is CSARPPNTDTQYF. DNA for the CDR3: TGCAGTGCTAGACCCCCTAACACAGATACGCAGTATTTT. The gene calls are TRBV20-1 and TRBJ2-3; D not resolved. Germline V gene lookup returns CDR1 DFQATT and CDR2 SNEGSKA (reference sequence). V was trimmed by 2 bases and J by 2 bases, leaving 8 bases between them. The CDR3 runs 13 residues.

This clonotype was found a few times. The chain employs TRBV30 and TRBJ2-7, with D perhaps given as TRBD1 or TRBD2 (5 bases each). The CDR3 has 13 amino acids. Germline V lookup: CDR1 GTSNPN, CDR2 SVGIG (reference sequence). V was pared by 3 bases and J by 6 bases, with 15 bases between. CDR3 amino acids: CAWRERGAIEQYF. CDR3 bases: TGTGCCTGGAGGGAAAGAGGGGCCATCGAGCAGTACTTC. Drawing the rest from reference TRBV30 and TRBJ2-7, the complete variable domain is SQTIHQWPATLVQPVGSPLSLECTVEGTSNPNLYWYRQAAGRGLQLLFYSVGIGQISSEVPQNLSASRPQDRQFILSSKKLLLSDSGFYLCAWRERGAIEQYFGPGTRLTVT.

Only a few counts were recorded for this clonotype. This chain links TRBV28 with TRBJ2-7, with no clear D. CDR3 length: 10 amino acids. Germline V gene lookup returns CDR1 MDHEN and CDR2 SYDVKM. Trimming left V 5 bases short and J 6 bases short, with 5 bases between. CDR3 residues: CASSRTEQYF. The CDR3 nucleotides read TGTGCCAGCAGTCGGACCGAGCAGTACTTC.

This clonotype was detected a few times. CDR3 bases: TGCGCCAGCAGATCAGACCGTGAGCGATTCTTC. Residues: CASRSDRERFF. The V and J genes are TRBV5-1 and TRBJ2-1; D is unresolved. CDR1 SGHRS and CDR2 YFSETQ come from the germline V gene. The V gene lost 5 bases and the J gene lost 16 bases, with 16 bases spanning the gap. The CDR3 length is 11 residues.

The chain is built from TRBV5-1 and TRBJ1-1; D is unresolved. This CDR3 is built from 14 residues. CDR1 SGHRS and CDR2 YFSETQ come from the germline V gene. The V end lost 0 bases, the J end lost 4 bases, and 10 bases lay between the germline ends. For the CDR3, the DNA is TGCGCCAGCAGCTTGGCCCGGGAGGGCACTGAAGCTTTCTTT. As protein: CASSLAREGTEAFF.

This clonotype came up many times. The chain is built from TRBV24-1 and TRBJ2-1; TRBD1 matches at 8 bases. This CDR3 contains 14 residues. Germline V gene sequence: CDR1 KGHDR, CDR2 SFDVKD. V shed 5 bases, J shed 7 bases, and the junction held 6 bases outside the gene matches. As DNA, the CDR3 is TGTGCCACCAGTGCTAGGACAGGGTCAAATGAGCAGTTCTTC. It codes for CATSARTGSNEQFF.

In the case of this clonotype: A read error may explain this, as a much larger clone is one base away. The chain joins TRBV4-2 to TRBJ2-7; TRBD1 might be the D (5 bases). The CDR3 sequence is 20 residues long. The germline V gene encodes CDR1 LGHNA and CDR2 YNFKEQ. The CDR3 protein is CASSTSLAIPFHRRTYGQYF. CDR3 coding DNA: TGTGCCAGCAGTACGAGTTTGGCCATCCCCTTTCACAGGAGAACTTACGGGCAGTACTTC.

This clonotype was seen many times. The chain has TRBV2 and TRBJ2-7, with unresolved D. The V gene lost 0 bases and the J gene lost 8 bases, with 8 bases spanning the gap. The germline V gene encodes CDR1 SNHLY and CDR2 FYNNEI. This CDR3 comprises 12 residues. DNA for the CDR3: TGTGCCAGCAGTGAAGCGTCGCAGAAGCAGTACTTC. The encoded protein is CASSEASQKQYF.

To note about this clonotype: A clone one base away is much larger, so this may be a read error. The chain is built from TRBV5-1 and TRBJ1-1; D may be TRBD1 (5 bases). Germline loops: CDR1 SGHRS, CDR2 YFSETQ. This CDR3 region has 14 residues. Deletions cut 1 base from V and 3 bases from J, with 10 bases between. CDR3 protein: CASSLKGSYTEAFF. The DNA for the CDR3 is TGCGCCAGCAGCTTGAAGGGGTCGTACACTGAAGCTTTCTTT.

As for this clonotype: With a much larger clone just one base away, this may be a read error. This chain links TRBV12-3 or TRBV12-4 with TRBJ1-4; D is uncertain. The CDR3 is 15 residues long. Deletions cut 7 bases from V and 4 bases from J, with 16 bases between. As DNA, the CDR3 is TGTGCCAGCACCCTCGGGCAGCTCGGTAATGAAAAACTGTTTTTT. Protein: CASTLGQLGNEKLFF.

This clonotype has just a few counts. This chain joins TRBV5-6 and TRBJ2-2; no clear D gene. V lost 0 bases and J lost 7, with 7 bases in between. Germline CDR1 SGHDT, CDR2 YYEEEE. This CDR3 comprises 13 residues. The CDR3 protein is CASSLERLGELFF. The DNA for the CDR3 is TGTGCCAGCAGCTTGGAGCGACTCGGGGAGCTGTTTTTT.

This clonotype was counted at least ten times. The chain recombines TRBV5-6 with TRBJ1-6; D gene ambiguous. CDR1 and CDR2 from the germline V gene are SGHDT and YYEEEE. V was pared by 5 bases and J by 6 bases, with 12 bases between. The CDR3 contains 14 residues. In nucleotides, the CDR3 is TGTGCCAGCAGGGACGGACGGCCTAATTCACCCCTCCACTTT. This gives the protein CASRDGRPNSPLHF.

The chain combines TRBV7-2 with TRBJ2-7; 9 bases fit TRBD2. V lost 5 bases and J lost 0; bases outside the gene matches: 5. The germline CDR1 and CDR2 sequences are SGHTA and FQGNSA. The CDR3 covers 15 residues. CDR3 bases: TGTACCAGCAGCCCGATGACTAGCGGCTCCTACGAGCAGTACTTC. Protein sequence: CTSSPMTSGSYEQYF. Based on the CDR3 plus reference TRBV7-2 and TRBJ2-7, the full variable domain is GAGVSQSPSNKVTEKGKDVELRCDPISGHTALYWYRQSLGQGLEFLIYFQGNSAPDKSGLPSDRFSAERTGGSVSTLTIQRTQQEDSAVYLCTSSPMTSGSYEQYFGPGTRLTVT.

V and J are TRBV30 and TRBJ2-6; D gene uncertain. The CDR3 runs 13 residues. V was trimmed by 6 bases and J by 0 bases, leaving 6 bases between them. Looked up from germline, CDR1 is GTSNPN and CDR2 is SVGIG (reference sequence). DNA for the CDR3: TGTGCCTGCCCCCTCTCTGGGGCCAACGTCCTGACTTTC. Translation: CACPLSGANVLTF.

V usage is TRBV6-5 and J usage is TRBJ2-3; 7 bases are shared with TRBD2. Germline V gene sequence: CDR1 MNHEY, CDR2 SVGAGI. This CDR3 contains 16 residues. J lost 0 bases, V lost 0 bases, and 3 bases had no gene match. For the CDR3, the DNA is TGTGCCAGCAGTTACTCTGTTAGCGGGAGCACAGATACGCAGTATTTT. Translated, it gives CASSYSVSGSTDTQYF.

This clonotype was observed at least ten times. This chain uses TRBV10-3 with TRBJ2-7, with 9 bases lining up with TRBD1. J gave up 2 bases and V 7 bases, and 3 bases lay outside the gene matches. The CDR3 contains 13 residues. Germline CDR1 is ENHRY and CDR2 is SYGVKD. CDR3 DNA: TGTGCCATCAAACGGACAGGGGCCTACGAGCAGTACTTC. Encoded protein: CAIKRTGAYEQYF.

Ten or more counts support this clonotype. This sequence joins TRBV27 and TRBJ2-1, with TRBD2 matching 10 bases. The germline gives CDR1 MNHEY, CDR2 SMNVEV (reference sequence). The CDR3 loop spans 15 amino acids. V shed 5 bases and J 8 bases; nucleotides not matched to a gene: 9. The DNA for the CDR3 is TGTGCCAGCAGTCCTAGCGGGAGCATCGTGGATGAGCAGTTCTTC. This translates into CASSPSGSIVDEQFF.

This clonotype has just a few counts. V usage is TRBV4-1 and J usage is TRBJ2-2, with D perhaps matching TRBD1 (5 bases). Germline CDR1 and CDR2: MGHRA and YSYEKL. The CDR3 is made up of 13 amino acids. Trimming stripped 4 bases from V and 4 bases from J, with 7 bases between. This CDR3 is CASSPQVTGELFF. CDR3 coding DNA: TGCGCCAGCAGCCCACAGGTCACCGGGGAGCTGTTTTTT.